The 6 T cell receptor beta chains below all came from one sample that was sequenced in a study of T cell responses to AZD1222 COVID-19 vaccine. Libraries were prepared by immunoSEQ multiplex PCR; TCRdb keeps only in-frame clonotypes and omits some of them. The table shows fewer than 90,000 clones, with around nine tenths occurring only once. This sample comprised peripheral blood, obtained 28 days after the second AZD1222 dose. These receptors were obtained from an adult who received the AZD1222 COVID-19 vaccine.

V is TRBV15 and J is TRBJ1-3; no firm D call. Looked up from germline, CDR1 is LNHNV and CDR2 is YYDKDF (reference sequence). CDR3 length: 15 residues. Between the trimmed V and J ends, which lost 0 bases and 0 bases, there was a span of 6 bases. The CDR3 DNA sequence: TGTGCCACCAGCAGAGAGGGGTACTCTGGAAACACCATATATTTT. Translated, it gives CATSREGYSGNTIYF.

CDR3 protein: CASSLRVYGDEQFF. CDR3 bases: TGTGCCAGCAGCTTGCGTGTTTACGGGGACGAGCAGTTCTTC. This chain links TRBV7-2 with TRBJ2-1, with D possibly being TRBD1 or TRBD2 (5 bases each). The CDR3 contains 14 residues. The germline V gene has CDR1 SGHTA and CDR2 FQGNSA. V lost 3 bases, J lost 10 bases, and 16 bases lay in between.

The chain combines TRBV5-5 with TRBJ2-1, with a weak D call TRBD2 (6 bases). The CDR3 is 15 amino acids. Germline V gives CDR1 SGHKS, CDR2 YYEKEE (reference sequence). V lost 2 bases and J 2 bases, leaving 11 bases between the germline ends. The CDR3 DNA sequence: TGTGCCAGCAGCTTCCGGGAGAAAACCTACAATGAGCAGTTCTTC. This sequence encodes CASSFREKTYNEQFF.

This clone was seen a handful of times. The chain combines TRBV2 with TRBJ1-1, with D perhaps matching TRBD1 (6 bases). The CDR3 length is 11 residues. Trimming shortened V by 6 bases and J by 5 bases, and 7 bases separated the two germline ends. Germline assignment: CDR1 SNHLY and CDR2 FYNNEI. CDR3 amino acids: CASRDRTEAFF. In DNA, the CDR3 is TGTGCCAGCAGAGACAGGACTGAAGCTTTCTTT. The full variable domain, completed using reference TRBV2 and TRBJ1-1, is EPEVTQTPSHQVTQMGQEVILRCVPISNHLYFYWYRQILGQKVEFLVSFYNNEISEKSEIFDDQFSVERPDGSNFTLKIRSTKLEDSAMYFCASRDRTEAFFGQGTRLTVV.

The chain employs TRBV13 and TRBJ1-2; D is perhaps TRBD1 (6 bases). V lost 3 bases and J lost 1, with 12 bases in between. Germline values: CDR1 PRHDT, CDR2 FYEKMQ (reference sequence). The CDR3 extends over 15 amino acids. The CDR3 sequence: CASSFAYRDNYGYTF. CDR3 in DNA: TGTGCCAGCAGCTTCGCCTACAGGGATAACTATGGCTACACCTTC. Full variable domain (missing parts from reference TRBV13 and TRBJ1-2): AAGVIQSPRHLIKEKRETATLKCYPIPRHDTVYWYQQGPGQDPQFLISFYEKMQSDKGSIPDRFSAQQFSDYHSELNMSSLELGDSALYFCASSFAYRDNYGYTFGSGTRLTVV.

This chain links TRBV18 with TRBJ2-7, with 9 nucleotides matching TRBD1. There are 14 residues in the CDR3. Per the germline V gene, CDR1 is KGHSH and CDR2 is LQKENI. V shed 4 bases and J 5 bases; nucleotides not matched to a gene: 6. The chain's CDR3 is CASSRGQGVNEQYF. Written as DNA, the CDR3 is TGTGCCAGCTCACGGGGACAGGGAGTGAACGAGCAGTACTTC.